This T cell receptor beta chain was sequenced for a study of T-cell reconstitution after alpha-beta-depleted transplantation in children. Between the trimmed V and J ends, which lost 0 bases and 0 bases, there was a span of 14 bases. The length of the CDR3 is 18 residues. Looked up from germline, CDR1 is MDHEN and CDR2 is SYDVKM. Preparing the TCRbeta library involved the use of unique molecular identifiers. TCRdb reprocessed the PCR reads via MiXCR and lists one record per CDR3 protein. The sample holds hundreds of thousands of distinct CDR3 sequences, roughly 16% seen once. The input for sequencing was PBMCs, mostly from graft donor cells, taken 360 days after TCRalphabeta/CD19-depleted stem cell transplant. This chain links TRBV28 with TRBJ2-2; D is ambiguous. This TCR derives from a male patient between 2 and 15 years old who had a stem cell transplant for acute lymphoblastic leukemia, so the T cells may come from the graft donor. The CDR3 sequence: CASSLWSRRSSNTGELFF. CDR3 nucleotide sequence: TGTGCCAGCAGTTTATGGTCCAGAAGAAGCTCGAACACCGGGGAGCTGTTTTTT.